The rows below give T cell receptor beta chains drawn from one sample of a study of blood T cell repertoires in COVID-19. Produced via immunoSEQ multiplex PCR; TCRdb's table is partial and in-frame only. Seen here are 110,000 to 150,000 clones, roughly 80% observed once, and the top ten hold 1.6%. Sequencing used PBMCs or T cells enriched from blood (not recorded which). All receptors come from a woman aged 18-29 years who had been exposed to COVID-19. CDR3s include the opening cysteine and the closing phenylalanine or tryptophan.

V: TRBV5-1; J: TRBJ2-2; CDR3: CASSPGLAGGKGELFF
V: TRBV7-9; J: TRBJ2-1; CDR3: CASSTSGARYNEQFF
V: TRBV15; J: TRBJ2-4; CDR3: CATSRGTGTGVGYLGLAKNIQYF
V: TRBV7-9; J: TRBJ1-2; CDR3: CASSLASRQAPNYGYTF
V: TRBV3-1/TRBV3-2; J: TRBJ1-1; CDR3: CASWDRGTTEAFF
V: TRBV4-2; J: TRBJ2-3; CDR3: CASSLQGATHTSTDTQYF
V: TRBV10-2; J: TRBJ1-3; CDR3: CASRLSGTGTGNTIYF
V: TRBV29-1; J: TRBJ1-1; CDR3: CSVELTGGGTEAFF
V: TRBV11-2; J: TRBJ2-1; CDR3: CASRPYRAGVGNEQFF
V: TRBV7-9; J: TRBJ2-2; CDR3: CASSFGGTGELFF
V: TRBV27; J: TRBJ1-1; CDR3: CASSLSAGLNTEAFF
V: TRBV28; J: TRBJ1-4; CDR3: CASSMDRVEKLFF
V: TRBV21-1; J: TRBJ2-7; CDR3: CASSKDRADTYEQYF
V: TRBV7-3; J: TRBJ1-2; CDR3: CASSSSGELGYTF
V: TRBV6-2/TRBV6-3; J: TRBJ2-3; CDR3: CASSRSGLSFSAQYF
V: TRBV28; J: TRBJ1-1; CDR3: CASRHRGHTEAFF
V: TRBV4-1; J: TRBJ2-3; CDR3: CASSLGLAGSSTDTQYF
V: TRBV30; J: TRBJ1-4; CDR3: CAWSPRGGATEKLFF
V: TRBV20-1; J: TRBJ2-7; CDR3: CSASGTVDEQYF
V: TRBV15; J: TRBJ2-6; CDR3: CATSRDYWVRGANVLTF
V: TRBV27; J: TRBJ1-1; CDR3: CASSFRVQGAHTEAFF
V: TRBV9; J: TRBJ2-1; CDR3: CASSVVELAGPQGQFF
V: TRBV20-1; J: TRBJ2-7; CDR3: CSASWVGGYYEQYF
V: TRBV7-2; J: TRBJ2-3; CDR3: CASSSITWDTQMDTQYF
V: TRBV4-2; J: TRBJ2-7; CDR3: CASSQGLAGGDEQYF
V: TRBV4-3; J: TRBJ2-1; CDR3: CASSQGSTSGIGGEQFF
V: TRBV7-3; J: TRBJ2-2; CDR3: CAVRGISTGELFF
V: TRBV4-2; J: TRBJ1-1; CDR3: CASSQARTERNTEAFF
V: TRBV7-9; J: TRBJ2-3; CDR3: CASSFRERTDTQYF
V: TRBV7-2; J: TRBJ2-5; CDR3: CASSPQGGETQYF
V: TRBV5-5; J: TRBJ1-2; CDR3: CASSSTRLFLGGYGYTF
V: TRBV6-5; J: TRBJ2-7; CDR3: CASSYTSGSSYEQYF
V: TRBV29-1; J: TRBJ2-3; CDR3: CSVTSGGTDTQYF
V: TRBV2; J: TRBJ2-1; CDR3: CASSAGTDNEQFF
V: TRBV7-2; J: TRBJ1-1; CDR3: CASSFSHRNTEAFF
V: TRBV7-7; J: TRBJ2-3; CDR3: CASSLGHTDTQYF
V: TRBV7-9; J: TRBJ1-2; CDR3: CASSLAVAGEGGYTF
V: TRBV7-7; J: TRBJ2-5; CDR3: CASGQNVQETQYF
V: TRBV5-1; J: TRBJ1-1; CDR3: CASSQNTEAFF
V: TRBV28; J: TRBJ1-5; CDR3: CASSLRGPSNQPQHF
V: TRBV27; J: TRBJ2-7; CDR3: CASSKQGWTYEQYF
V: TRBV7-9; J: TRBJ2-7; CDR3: CASSPLTSAHEQYF
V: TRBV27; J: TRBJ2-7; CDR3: CASSPVGLYEQYF
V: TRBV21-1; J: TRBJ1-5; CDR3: CASSARDSLLDQPQHF
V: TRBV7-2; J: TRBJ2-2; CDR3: CASSPNRGTTWELFF
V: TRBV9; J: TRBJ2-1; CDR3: CASGTGVYNEQFF
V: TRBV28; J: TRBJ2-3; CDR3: CASSRSGVTDTQYF
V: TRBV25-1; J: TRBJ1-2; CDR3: CASSELWDSFYGYTF
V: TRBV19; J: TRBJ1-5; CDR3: CASSIEGLRNQPQHF
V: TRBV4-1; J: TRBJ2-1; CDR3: CASSQEKVAGGREQFF
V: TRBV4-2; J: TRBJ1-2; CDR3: CASSQGAGGGYTF
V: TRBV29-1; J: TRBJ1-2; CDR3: CSVEQGLSYGYTF
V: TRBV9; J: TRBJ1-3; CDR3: CASSGLGTPSSGNTIYF
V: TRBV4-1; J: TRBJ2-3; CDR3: CASSPGGGSHGTDTQYF
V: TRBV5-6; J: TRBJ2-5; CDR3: CASSYPGQGWGQETQYF